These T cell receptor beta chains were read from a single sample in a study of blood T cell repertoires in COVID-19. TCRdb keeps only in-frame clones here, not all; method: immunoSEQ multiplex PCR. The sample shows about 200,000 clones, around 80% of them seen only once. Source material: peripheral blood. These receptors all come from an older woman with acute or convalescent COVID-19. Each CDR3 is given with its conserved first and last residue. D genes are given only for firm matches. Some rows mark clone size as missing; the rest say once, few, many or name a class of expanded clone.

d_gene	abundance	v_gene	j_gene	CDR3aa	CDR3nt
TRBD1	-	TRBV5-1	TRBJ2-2	CASSPRTGVGVNTGELFF	TGCGCCAGCAGCCCGCGGACAGGGGTGGGGGTGAACACCGGGGAGCTGTTTTTT
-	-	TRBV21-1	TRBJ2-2	CASSKEAFRAGELFF	TGTGCCAGCAGCAAAGAGGCTTTCCGGGCCGGGGAGCTGTTTTTT
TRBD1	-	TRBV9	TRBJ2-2	CASSVGQGVNTGELFF	TGTGCCAGCAGCGTGGGACAGGGGGTCAACACCGGGGAGCTGTTTTTT
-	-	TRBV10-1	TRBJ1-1	CASSPRAMNTEAFF	TGCGCCAGCAGTCCCAGGGCGATGAACACTGAAGCTTTCTTT
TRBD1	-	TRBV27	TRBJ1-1	CASSFREGTGELTEAFF	TGTGCCAGCAGTTTTAGAGAGGGGACAGGGGAGTTGACTGAAGCTTTCTTT
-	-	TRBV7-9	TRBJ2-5	CASSPSTGNQETQYF	TGTGCCAGCAGCCCCAGCACAGGAAACCAAGAGACCCAGTACTTC
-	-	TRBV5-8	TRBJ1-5	CASSLWGGGGPNLQPQHF	TGTGCCAGCAGCTTGTGGGGTGGCGGGGGGCCCAATCTTCAGCCCCAGCATTTT
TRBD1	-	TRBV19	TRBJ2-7	CASSNIRGQAYEQYF	TGTGCCAGTAGTAATATTAGGGGACAGGCCTACGAGCAGTACTTC
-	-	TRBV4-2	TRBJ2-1	CASSQGRAGYNEQFF	TGTGCCAGCAGCCAAGGGAGGGCGGGTTACAATGAGCAGTTCTTC
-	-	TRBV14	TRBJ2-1	CASSQSEPLRGREIFNEQFF	TGTGCCAGCAGCCAATCCGAGCCGCTCCGGGGGCGGGAGATTTTCAATGAGCAGTTCTTC
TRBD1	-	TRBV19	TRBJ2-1	CASSNEYRGHNEQFF	TGTGCCAGTAGTAACGAATACAGGGGCCACAATGAGCAGTTCTTC
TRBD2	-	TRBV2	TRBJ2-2	CASIALAGGTGELFF	TGTGCCAGCATTGCGCTAGCGGGTGGCACCGGGGAGCTGTTTTTT
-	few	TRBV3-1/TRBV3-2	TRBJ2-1	CASSPTGSGYNEQFF	TGTGCCAGCAGCCCCACTGGGAGTGGCTACAATGAGCAGTTCTTC
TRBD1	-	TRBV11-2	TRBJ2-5	CASSLTDRAETQYF	TGTGCCAGCAGCTTAACGGACAGGGCGGAGACCCAGTACTTC
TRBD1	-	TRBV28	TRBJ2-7	CASSVTGQGSYEQYF	TGTGCCAGCAGTGTCACGGGACAGGGATCCTACGAGCAGTACTTC
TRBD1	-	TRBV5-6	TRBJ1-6	CASSSGGLSYNSPLHF	TGTGCCAGCAGCTCAGGGGGCCTCTCCTATAATTCACCCCTCCACTTT
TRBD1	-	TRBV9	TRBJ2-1	CASSVVGTVGNEQFF	TGTGCCAGCAGCGTAGTGGGGACAGTGGGCAATGAGCAGTTCTTC
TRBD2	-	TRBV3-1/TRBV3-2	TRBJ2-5	CASSPSGSEETQYF	TGTGCCAGCAGTCCCAGCGGGAGCGAAGAGACCCAGTACTTC
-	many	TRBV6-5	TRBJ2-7	CASSYIRKGSYEQYF	TGTGCCAGCAGTTATATACGAAAGGGGTCCTACGAGCAGTACTTC
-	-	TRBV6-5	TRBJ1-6	CASIGGVGNSPLHF	TGTGCCAGCATAGGAGGGGTGGGGAATTCACCCCTCCACTTT
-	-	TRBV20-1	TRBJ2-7	CSASRRDLPSYEQYF	TGCAGTGCTAGTCGCCGGGACTTGCCTTCCTACGAGCAGTACTTC
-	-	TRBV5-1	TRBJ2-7	CASRPPTESYEQYF	TGCGCCAGCAGACCCCCGACAGAGAGCTACGAGCAGTACTTC
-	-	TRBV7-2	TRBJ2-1	CASSLIPRYDNEQFF	TGTGCCAGCAGCTTAATTCCCAGGTACGACAATGAGCAGTTCTTC
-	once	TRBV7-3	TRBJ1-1	CASSLSSGNTEAFF	TGTGCCAGCAGCTTATCGTCAGGGAACACTGAAGCTTTCTTT
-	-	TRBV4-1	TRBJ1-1	CASSQAGEGNTEAFF	TGCGCCAGCAGCCAAGCGGGTGAGGGAAACACTGAAGCTTTCTTT
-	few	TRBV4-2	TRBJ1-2	CASSQEYTQNYGYTF	TGTGCCAGCAGCCAAGAATATACACAGAACTATGGCTACACCTTC